This T cell receptor beta chain appears in the sequencing data of a study of T cells in Graves' hyperthyroidism and ophthalmopathy. This clonotype was counted a few times. TCR beta CDR3 region amplification was performed from RNA transcripts. The HTBI primer set served for first-round RT-PCR of the TCR CDR3. MiXCR, applied by TCRdb to the multiplex PCR reads, yields one record per CDR3 protein. The data hold 150,000 or so distinct CDR3 sequences, with approximately 24% observed a single time. Blood was sampled at initial diagnosis of hyperthyroidism, prior to onset of any ophthalmopathy symptoms. Out of 10 ml of fresh peripheral blood came the PBMCs. The CDR3 spans 17 residues. Germline V gives CDR1 SGDLS, CDR2 YYNGEE. V was cut by 3 bases and J by 5 bases, with 21 bases left in between.

The sample taken for sequencing was blood. The sequence was collected from a woman aged 45-59 years with Graves' hyperthyroidism that later progressed to Graves' ophthalmopathy. The chain carries TRBV9 and TRBJ2-1; the D gene is possibly TRBD2 (5 bases). The CDR3 region has the DNA TGTGCCAGCAGCGAGGGTCTTCTTCTGGGAGCGGACAATGAGCAGTTCTTC. Protein product: CASSEGLLLGADNEQFF.